The present TCR beta chain was sequenced within a study of radiation and T cells in renal cell carcinoma. This clone has only a few counts. TCRdb keeps only in-frame clones here, not all; method: immunoSEQ multiplex PCR. This table holds roughly 14,000 clones, approximately 53% found once. As for treatment: treatment-naive control, cytoreductive nephrectomy. The patient's renal cell carcinoma had clear cell pathology. The TCR originated in a man aged 50 to 60 with renal cell carcinoma. The starting material was tumor tissue, obtained from a patient whose treatment was nephrectomy without radiotherapy.

CDR3 residues: CACLPWGFNYGYTF. The CDR3 bases are TGTGCCTGCTTGCCGTGGGGGTTTAACTATGGCTACACCTTC. The V and J genes are TRBV30 and TRBJ1-2, with D tentatively TRBD1 (5 bases). V lost 6 bases and J lost 1, with 15 bases in between. Per the germline V gene, CDR1 is GTSNPN and CDR2 is SVGIG (reference sequence). The CDR3 has 14 residues.